This TCR beta chain came from a study of identical twins. Overall study results and limits: Compared with models, monozygotic twins showed more out-of-frame TCR alpha sharing.

TCRdb re-analysed the 5' RACE reads in MiXCR, keeping a single row per CDR3 protein. The sample includes 1,800,000 or so distinct CDR3 sequences, around 29% of them seen just once. This clonotype was detected a few times. Its antigen is still unknown. CDR1 and CDR2 from the germline V gene are WSHSY and SAAADI. The V segment lost 0 bases and the J segment 4 bases; nucleotides outside the gene matches: 7. This CDR3 is 17 amino acids long. The sample comprised cord blood. This clonotype was sampled from a newborn girl in good health. This chain uses TRBV10-2 with TRBJ2-2; the match to TRBD1 covers 8 bases. The CDR3 bases are TGCGCCAGCAGTGAGTCGGCAAACAGGGGGGTCACCGGGGAGCTGTTTTTT. This gives the protein CASSESANRGVTGELFF.